This T cell receptor (beta chain) was profiled in a study of beta chain features in type 1 diabetes. Worth noting for this clone: What it recognizes is unknown.

The isolated RNA, all of it, was reverse transcribed, so expressed TCRB transcripts were what got sequenced. The average read count of naive, central memory and regulatory T cell samples was about 3.3 million. TCRdb's copy holds only in-frame clones and misses some; the assay was immunoSEQ multiplex PCR. The sample contains about 660,000 clones, more than 13% of which appear only once. Whole-study findings and limits: PCR could preferentially amplify shorter templates, alike in patients and controls. Researchers cautioned that cDNA sequencing could over-represent cells with high TCR expression. Moderate but significant shortening of TCRB CDR3s was recorded in all four CD4+ subsets from Type 1 diabetes patients.

Germline CDR1 KGHSH, CDR2 LQKENI. V was pared by 3 bases and J by 8 bases, with 13 bases between. This CDR3 comprises 13 residues. Material for sequencing was naive CD4+ T cells from blood. The TCR originated in a man aged 18-30 years with type 1 diabetes. The rearrangement links TRBV18 to TRBJ1-2; D remains ambiguous. CDR3 in DNA: TGTGCCAGCTCACCCGAGAGGGCGGAAGGCTACACCTTC. Amino acids: CASSPERAEGYTF.